A selection of T cell receptor beta chains follows, all from one sample in a study of CD8+ T cells in alopecia areata. Method: immunoSEQ multiplex PCR; TCRdb's copy keeps in-frame clones and lacks some. The table has 150,000 to 200,000 clones, about two thirds seen once. The sequencing used CD4+ T cells sorted from blood, collected at week 4, from a patient treated with tofacitinib. The receptor set was obtained from a human donor with alopecia areata. Each CDR3 is given with its conserved first and last residue. The D gene is left open where the match is weak. Only part of the rows carry a size: once, few, many, or a class if the clone is expanded.

d_call	clone_size	v_call	j_call	cdr3_nt	cdr3_aa
TRBD1	-	TRBV5-1	TRBJ1-2	TGCGCCAGCAGCTCGGGACAGGCAACCTATGGCTACACCTTC	CASSSGQATYGYTF
-	-	TRBV7-3	TRBJ2-2	TGTGCCAGCAGCTTAAGCTGGGCAGGGAGAACCGGGGAGCTGTTTTTT	CASSLSWAGRTGELFF
TRBD1	-	TRBV29-1	TRBJ2-5	TGCAGCGTTGACGAAAGGGGGCGGGAGACCCAGTACTTC	CSVDERGRETQYF
-	-	TRBV11-2	TRBJ1-2	TGTGCCAGCAGCTTAGATATTTATCAGGCCGTCGGAGGCTACACCTTC	CASSLDIYQAVGGYTF
-	-	TRBV7-3	TRBJ2-3	TGTGCCAGCAGCGGGGACGGCACAGATACGCAGTATTTT	CASSGDGTDTQYF
-	once	TRBV27	TRBJ1-4	TGTGCCAGCAGTTTCAATGGGGACGAAAAACTGTTTTTT	CASSFNGDEKLFF
TRBD2	-	TRBV30	TRBJ2-3	TGTGCCTCAAGAACGAAAGCGGGGACAGATACGCAGTATTTT	CASRTKAGTDTQYF
-	few	TRBV2	TRBJ2-7	TGTGCCAGCAGTGCGGCTGGGGAGCAGTACTTC	CASSAAGEQYF
-	few	TRBV5-6	TRBJ1-2	TGTGCCAGCAGCTTATTTCAACAGGGAGCCTATGGCTACACCTTC	CASSLFQQGAYGYTF
-	-	TRBV4-1	TRBJ2-7	TGCGCCAGCAGCCAAGATCCCAGGGGCGAGCAGTACTTC	CASSQDPRGEQYF
-	-	TRBV29-1	TRBJ1-2	TGCAGCGTTGAGACAGAGTCTAACTATGGCTACACCTTC	CSVETESNYGYTF
TRBD1	many	TRBV11-2	TRBJ2-7	TGTGCCAGCAGCGACAGGGGCTACGAGCAGTACTTC	CASSDRGYEQYF
-	-	TRBV9	TRBJ2-2	TGTGCCAGCAGCGTAGGGGTCACCGGGGAGCTGTTTTTT	CASSVGVTGELFF
-	-	TRBV7-2	TRBJ1-5	TGTGCCAGCAGCCTACAAGTAGATAGCAATCAGCCCCAGCATTTT	CASSLQVDSNQPQHF
-	-	TRBV30	TRBJ1-5	TGTGCCTGGAGCCAGGGCGGTCAGCCCCAGCATTTT	CAWSQGGQPQHF
-	-	TRBV29-1	TRBJ1-2	TGCAGCGTTGATCGTGCTAACTATGGCTACACCTTC	CSVDRANYGYTF
-	-	TRBV14	TRBJ2-1	TGTGCCAGCAGCCCCAGGGGTTTCCTTACCTACAATGAGCAGTTCTTC	CASSPRGFLTYNEQFF
TRBD1	-	TRBV29-1	TRBJ2-3	TGCAGCGTTGAAGATCCGACAGGGGGCGTCACAGATACGCAGTATTTT	CSVEDPTGGVTDTQYF
TRBD1	-	TRBV5-1	TRBJ2-2	TGCGCCAGCAGTTCCGGGACAGATAACACCGGGGAGCTGTTTTTT	CASSSGTDNTGELFF
TRBD1	few	TRBV11-2	TRBJ1-2	TGTGCCAGCAGCCGGGACAGCCTCTATGGCTACACCTTC	CASSRDSLYGYTF
-	-	TRBV5-6	TRBJ2-7	TGTGCCAGCAGCGGGGTTTCGTCCTACGAGCAGTACTTC	CASSGVSSYEQYF
TRBD1	-	TRBV29-1	TRBJ2-5	TGCAGCGCCCGAGCGACCGGGACAGGGGTTCGGGAGACCCAGTACTTC	CSARATGTGVRETQYF
-	-	TRBV5-1	TRBJ1-1	TGCGCCAGCAGCTTGGTTCCAGACAGGTCGGCTGAAGCTTTCTTT	CASSLVPDRSAEAFF
TRBD1	once	TRBV29-1	TRBJ1-2	TGCAGCACATCAGACAGGGGGAGGTATGGCTACACCTTC	CSTSDRGRYGYTF
TRBD1	-	TRBV4-3	TRBJ1-6	TGCGCCAGCAGCCTTACAGGGGGCCCGAATTCACCCCTCCACTTT	CASSLTGGPNSPLHF
-	-	TRBV29-1	TRBJ2-5	TGCAGCGTCCTTGGCGGAGAGACCCAGTACTTC	CSVLGGETQYF
TRBD1	-	TRBV6-5	TRBJ1-1	TGTGCCAGCAGACCTGGGGGACAGACGAACACTGAAGCTTTCTTT	CASRPGGQTNTEAFF
TRBD1	-	TRBV27	TRBJ1-6	TGTGCCAGCAGGAACACCATCAGGGGGCGAAGGAATTCACCCCTCCACTTT	CASRNTIRGRRNSPLHF
-	few	TRBV5-6	TRBJ1-5	TGTGCCAGCAGCTTGTACGGGACACCCAGTGGCAATCAGCCCCAGCATTTT	CASSLYGTPSGNQPQHF
-	-	TRBV5-1	TRBJ1-1	TGCGCCAGCAGCTTGGAAGGGGGCACTGAAGCTTTCTTT	CASSLEGGTEAFF
TRBD1	few	TRBV6-5	TRBJ2-5	TGTGCCAGCAGTTGGGACAGGCCAGGGACCCAGTACTTC	CASSWDRPGTQYF
-	few	TRBV7-2	TRBJ1-5	TGTGCCAGCAGCTTAAGAGGTATATTGGGGGACGGAAGCAATCAGCCCCAGCATTTT	CASSLRGILGDGSNQPQHF
-	-	TRBV30	TRBJ1-1	TGTGCCTGGACCCCCGACACTGAAGCTTTCTTT	CAWTPDTEAFF
-	few	TRBV9	TRBJ1-6	TGTGCCAGCAGCGTTACAGGGAATTCACCCCTCCACTTT	CASSVTGNSPLHF
TRBD1	-	TRBV10-3	TRBJ1-2	TGTGCCATCAGTCCCGACAGGGATGGCTACACCTTC	CAISPDRDGYTF
-	-	TRBV29-1	TRBJ1-3	TGCAGCGTTGCTCACACAAGCTCTGGAAACACCATATATTTT	CSVAHTSSGNTIYF
-	-	TRBV30	TRBJ1-4	TGTGCCTGGAGTGTACCTGAAAAACTGTTTTTT	CAWSVPEKLFF
-	-	TRBV29-1	TRBJ2-7	TGCAGCGTTGTCGTCTTTTACGAGCAGTACTTC	CSVVVFYEQYF
TRBD1	-	TRBV5-4	TRBJ2-2	TGTGCCAGCAGCAGGGGACAGGACGTGCCCACCGGGGAGCTGTTTTTT	CASSRGQDVPTGELFF
-	few	TRBV29-1	TRBJ2-3	TGCAGCGTTGATCGGCCGGCGGGGACAGATACGCAGTATTTT	CSVDRPAGTDTQYF
-	-	TRBV10-3	TRBJ2-7	TGTGCCATCAGGGACCAGGTCGGGCCCGTCTACGAGCAGTACTTC	CAIRDQVGPVYEQYF
TRBD1	-	TRBV7-2	TRBJ2-4	TGTGCCAGCAGCTTAAGACAGGGGCTAGCCAAAAACATTCAGTACTTC	CASSLRQGLAKNIQYF
TRBD1	-	TRBV29-1	TRBJ1-2	TGCAGCGCCAGGATTGACAGGGACTATGGCTACACCTTC	CSARIDRDYGYTF
-	-	TRBV30	TRBJ2-1	TGTGCCTGGAGTACAGGGACCGCCGAGCAGTTCTTC	CAWSTGTAEQFF
-	once	TRBV29-1	TRBJ2-7	TGCAGCGTGGGGCACAGAGTCTCCTACGAGCAGTACTTC	CSVGHRVSYEQYF
-	-	TRBV5-1	TRBJ2-7	TGCGCCAGCAGTGGGACCTACGAGCAGTACTTC	CASSGTYEQYF
TRBD1	-	TRBV4-1	TRBJ1-2	TGCGCCAGCAGCCTGACAGGGGACGTTTATGGCTACACCTTC	CASSLTGDVYGYTF
-	-	TRBV15	TRBJ2-1	TGTGCCACCAGCAGAGATAGGAATCTAGCCCATGAGCAGTTCTTC	CATSRDRNLAHEQFF
-	-	TRBV27	TRBJ2-3	TGTGCCAGCAGTCAACGATTCACAGATACGCAGTATTTT	CASSQRFTDTQYF
TRBD1	-	TRBV9	TRBJ2-7	TGTGCCAGCAGCGTAGAGGGACAGGCTTACTACGAGCAGTACTTC	CASSVEGQAYYEQYF
TRBD1	few	TRBV29-1	TRBJ2-3	TGCAGCGCCAGGACAGGGGTGTATAGCACAGATACGCAGTATTTT	CSARTGVYSTDTQYF
-	-	TRBV30	TRBJ1-5	TGTGCCTGGAGAGCAGGGGTCAATCAGCCCCAGCATTTT	CAWRAGVNQPQHF
-	-	TRBV29-1	TRBJ1-1	TGCAGCGTCCGAGGGCAGGGTCACACTGAAGCTTTCTTT	CSVRGQGHTEAFF
-	-	TRBV5-1	TRBJ2-1	TGCGCCAGCAGCATCGGCTACGGCAATGAGCAGTTCTTC	CASSIGYGNEQFF
-	-	TRBV10-3	TRBJ2-5	TGTGCCATCGGGAGGCAATCCCAAGAGACCCAGTACTTC	CAIGRQSQETQYF